One and the same sample provided the 3 T cell receptor beta chains below, sequenced in a study of blood T cell repertoires in COVID-19. Clones were sequenced by immunoSEQ multiplex PCR, and TCRdb holds only the in-frame ones, with some missing. The profile covers 110,000 to 150,000 clones, with under 90% appearing a single time and approximately 8.2% taken by the ten largest. The sequenced sample consisted of peripheral blood. These receptors originate from a human donor in a cohort sampled during active COVID-19.

This sequence joins TRBV2 and TRBJ1-4; unclear D gene. The CDR3 has 14 amino acids. Trimming stripped 6 bases from V and 0 bases from J, with 8 bases between. Germline V CDR1 and CDR2: SNHLY, FYNNEI. The CDR3 loop is CASRREATNEKLFF. CDR3 DNA sequence: TGTGCCAGCAGGAGAGAGGCAACTAATGAAAAACTGTTTTTT.

This clone was detected many times. The gene calls are TRBV19 and TRBJ2-7, with 7 positions matching TRBD1. The CDR3 extends over 15 amino acids. CDR1 and CDR2 (germline): LNHDA, SQIVND (reference sequence). After removal of 2 bases from V and 1 base from J, the junction contained 5 bases not matched to a gene. CDR3 in amino acids: CASSISRQGSYEQYF. In DNA, the CDR3 is TGTGCCAGTAGTATATCTCGACAGGGTTCCTACGAGCAGTACTTC.

The chain combines TRBV18 with TRBJ2-2; possibly TRBD1 for D (6 bases). Germline-derived CDR1 and CDR2 are KGHSH and LQKENI. Trimming cost V 5 bases and J 7 bases, with 17 bases left between them. This CDR3 is built from 15 residues. The CDR3 loop is CASSEVQGGGGELFF. Written as DNA, the CDR3 is TGTGCCAGCTCAGAGGTACAGGGCGGCGGCGGGGAGCTGTTTTTT.